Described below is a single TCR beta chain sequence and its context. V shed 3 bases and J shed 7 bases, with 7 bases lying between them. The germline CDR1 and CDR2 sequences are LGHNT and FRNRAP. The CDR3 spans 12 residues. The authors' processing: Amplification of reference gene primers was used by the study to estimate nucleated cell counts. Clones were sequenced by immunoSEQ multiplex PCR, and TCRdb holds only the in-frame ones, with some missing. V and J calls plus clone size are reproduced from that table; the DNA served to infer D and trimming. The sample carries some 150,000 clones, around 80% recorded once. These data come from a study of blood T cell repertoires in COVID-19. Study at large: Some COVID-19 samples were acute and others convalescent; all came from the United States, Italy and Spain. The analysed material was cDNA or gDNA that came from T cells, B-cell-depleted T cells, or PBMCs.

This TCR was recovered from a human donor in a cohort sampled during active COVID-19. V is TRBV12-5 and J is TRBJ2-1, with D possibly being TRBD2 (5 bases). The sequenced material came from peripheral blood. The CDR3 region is CASGLLGNEQFF. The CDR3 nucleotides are TGTGCTAGTGGTTTACTAGGGAATGAGCAGTTCTTC.